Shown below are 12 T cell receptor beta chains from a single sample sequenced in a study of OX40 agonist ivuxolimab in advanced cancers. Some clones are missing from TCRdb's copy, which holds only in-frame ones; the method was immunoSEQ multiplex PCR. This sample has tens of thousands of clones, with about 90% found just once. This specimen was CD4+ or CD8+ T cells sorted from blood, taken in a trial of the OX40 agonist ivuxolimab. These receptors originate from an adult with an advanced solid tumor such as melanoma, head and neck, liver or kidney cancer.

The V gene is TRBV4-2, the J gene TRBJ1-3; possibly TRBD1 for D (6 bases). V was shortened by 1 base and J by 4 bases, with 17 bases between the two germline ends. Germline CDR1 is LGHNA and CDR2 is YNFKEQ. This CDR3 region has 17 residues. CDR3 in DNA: TGTGCCAGCAGCCAAGGTCTGGGGGGCCTGGACGGAAACACCATATATTTT. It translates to CASSQGLGGLDGNTIYF.

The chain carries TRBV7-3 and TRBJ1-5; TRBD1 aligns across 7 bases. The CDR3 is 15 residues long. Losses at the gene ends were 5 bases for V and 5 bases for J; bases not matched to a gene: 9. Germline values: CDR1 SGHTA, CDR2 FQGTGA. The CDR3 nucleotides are TGTGCCAGCAGCCAAGGACAGGAGGAGGATCAGCCCCAGCATTTT. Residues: CASSQGQEEDQPQHF.

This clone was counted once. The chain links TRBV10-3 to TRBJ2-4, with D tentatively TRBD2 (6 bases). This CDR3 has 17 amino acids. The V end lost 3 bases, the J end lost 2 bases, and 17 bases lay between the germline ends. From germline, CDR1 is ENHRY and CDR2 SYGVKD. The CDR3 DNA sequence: TGTGCCATCAGTGAAACTAGCACTCGAGGTACCAAAAACATTCAGTACTTC. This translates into CAISETSTRGTKNIQYF.

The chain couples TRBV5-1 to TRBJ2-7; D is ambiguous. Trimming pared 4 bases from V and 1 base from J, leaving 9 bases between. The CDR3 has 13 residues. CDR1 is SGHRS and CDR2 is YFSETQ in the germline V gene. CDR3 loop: CASSGDNSYEQYF. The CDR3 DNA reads TGCGCCAGCAGCGGCGACAATTCCTACGAGCAGTACTTC.

The CDR3, as DNA: TGTGCCAGCAGTCCCCTTGGAGGAAATGAGCAGTTCTTC. Amino acid sequence: CASSPLGGNEQFF. This chain links TRBV25-1 with TRBJ2-1, with D possibly TRBD2 on 5 matching bases. The V gene lost 5 bases and the J gene lost 7 bases, with 12 bases spanning the gap. Germline V CDR1 and CDR2: MGHDK, SYGVNS. The CDR3 runs 13 residues.

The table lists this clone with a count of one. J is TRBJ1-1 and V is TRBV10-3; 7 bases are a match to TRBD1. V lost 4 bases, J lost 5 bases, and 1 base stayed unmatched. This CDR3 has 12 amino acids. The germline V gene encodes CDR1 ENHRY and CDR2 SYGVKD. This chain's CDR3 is CAISGQGTEAFF. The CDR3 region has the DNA TGTGCCATCAGTGGACAGGGTACTGAAGCTTTCTTT.

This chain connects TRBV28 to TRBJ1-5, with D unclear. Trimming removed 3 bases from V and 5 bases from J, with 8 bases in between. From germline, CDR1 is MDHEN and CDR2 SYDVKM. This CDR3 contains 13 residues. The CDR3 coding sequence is TGTGCCAGCAGTTTTGAGTGGGATCAGCCCCAGCATTTT. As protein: CASSFEWDQPQHF.

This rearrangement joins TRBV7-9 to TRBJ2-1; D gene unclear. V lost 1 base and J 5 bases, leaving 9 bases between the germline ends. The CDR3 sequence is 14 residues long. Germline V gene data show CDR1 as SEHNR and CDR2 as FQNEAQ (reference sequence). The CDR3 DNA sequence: TGTGCCAGCAGCTTAGTAGCCATCGACAATGAGCAGTTCTTC. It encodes CASSLVAIDNEQFF.

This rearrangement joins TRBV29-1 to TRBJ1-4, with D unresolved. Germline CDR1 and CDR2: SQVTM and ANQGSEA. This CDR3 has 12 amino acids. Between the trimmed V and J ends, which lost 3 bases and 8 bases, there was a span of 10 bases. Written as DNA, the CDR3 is TGCAGCGTTGAGTTGGCAGCAGAAAAACTGTTTTTT. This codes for CSVELAAEKLFF.

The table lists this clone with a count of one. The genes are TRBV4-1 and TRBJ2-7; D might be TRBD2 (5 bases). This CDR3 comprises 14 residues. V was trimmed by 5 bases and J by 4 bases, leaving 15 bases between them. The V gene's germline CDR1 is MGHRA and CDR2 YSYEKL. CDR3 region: CASSSGERNYEQYF. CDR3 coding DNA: TGCGCCAGCAGCTCCGGAGAGCGGAATTACGAGCAGTACTTC.

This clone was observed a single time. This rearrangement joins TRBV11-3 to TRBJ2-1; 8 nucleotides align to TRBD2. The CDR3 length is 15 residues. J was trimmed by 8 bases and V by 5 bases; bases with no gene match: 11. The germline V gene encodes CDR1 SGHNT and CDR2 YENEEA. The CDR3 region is CASSPGGGGFYEQFF. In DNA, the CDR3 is TGTGCCAGCAGCCCGGGGGGGGGCGGCTTCTATGAGCAGTTCTTC.

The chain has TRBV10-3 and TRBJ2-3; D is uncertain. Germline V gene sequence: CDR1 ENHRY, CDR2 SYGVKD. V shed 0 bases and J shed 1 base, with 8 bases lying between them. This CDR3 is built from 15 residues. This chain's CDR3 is CAISESGSRTDTQYF. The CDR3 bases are TGTGCCATCAGTGAGTCAGGGTCCCGCACAGATACGCAGTATTTT.